One sample yielded the 29 T cell receptor beta chains listed below, sequenced in a study of human T cells and chemical hapten exposure. Time point: patch test 3, about 24 weeks after DPC sensitization. The treatment is: therapeutic diphenylcyclopropenone sensitization with weekly scalp DPC. A single record per CDR3 protein comes from TCRdb applying MiXCR to the RACE reads. Of roughly 69,000 distinct CDR3 sequences in the sample, around 10% were seen once. This sample comprised whole blood, obtained in connection with sensitization to the hapten diphenylcyclopropenone (DPC). These receptors all stem from a woman in her 30s with alopecia areata. Some clones in this sample may be carry-over from other donors' samples.

This clonotype was counted ten times or more. The J gene is TRBJ2-4, the V gene TRBV11-2, with D possibly matching TRBD2 (5 bases). The CDR3 length is 16 residues. Germline V lookup: CDR1 SGHAT, CDR2 FQNNGV. V lost 1 base to trimming and J lost 1 base, with 11 bases between them. The CDR3 sequence is CASSLGPSGAKNIQYF. CDR3 coding DNA: TGTGCCAGCAGCTTAGGCCCAAGCGGCGCCAAAAACATTCAGTACTTC.

V is TRBV20-1 and J is TRBJ2-3, with D possibly TRBD2 on 6 matching bases. Germline CDR1 DFQATT, CDR2 SNEGSKA (reference sequence). This CDR3 spans 13 amino acids. Between the trimmed V and J ends, which lost 5 bases and 1 base, there was a span of 10 bases. CDR3 bases: TGCAGTGCTGAGGCTAGCGGCACAGATACGCAGTATTTT. It specifies CSAEASGTDTQYF.

There are a few counts of this clonotype. The genes are TRBV15 and TRBJ1-5, with TRBD1 matching 10 bases. Trimming removed 1 base from V and 4 bases from J; junction bases left unmatched: 7. Germline CDR1 reads LNHNV; CDR2 reads YYDKDF (reference sequence). This CDR3 spans 17 amino acids. As DNA, the CDR3 is TGTGCCACCAGCAGAGGTACCGACAGGGGGCCTAATCAGCCCCAGCATTTT. This gives the protein CATSRGTDRGPNQPQHF.

V gene TRBV14 combines with J gene TRBJ1-5; D remains unclear. Germline values: CDR1 SGHDN, CDR2 FVKESK. Trimming took 0 bases from V and 6 from J, leaving 6 bases between them. The CDR3 length is 13 residues. CDR3 sequence (DNA): TGTGCCAGCAGCCAAGATGAAGGTCAGCCCCAGCATTTT. Encoded protein: CASSQDEGQPQHF.

This chain connects TRBV7-8 to TRBJ1-1; maybe TRBD1 (5 bases). V gave up 5 bases and J gave up 0 bases, with 10 bases separating them. This CDR3 contains 14 residues. Germline CDR1 reads SGHVS; CDR2 reads FQNEAQ. CDR3 DNA: TGTGCCAGCAGCCACGGACACGTGAACACTGAAGCTTTCTTT. Protein product: CASSHGHVNTEAFF.

The chain has TRBV18 and TRBJ1-1; 7 bases are shared with TRBD1. The CDR3 spans 15 residues. Germline V gene lookup returns CDR1 KGHSH and CDR2 LQKENI. V dropped 4 bases and J dropped 4; count of bases not matched to a gene: 9. The CDR3 sequence: CASSLGQAGGTEAFF. CDR3 sequence (DNA): TGTGCCAGCTCACTTGGACAGGCCGGGGGCACTGAAGCTTTCTTT.

This clonotype was detected a few times. This chain uses TRBV4-1 with TRBJ2-7; no reliable D call. Germline V gene lookup returns CDR1 MGHRA and CDR2 YSYEKL. Trimming left V 0 bases short and J 7 bases short, with 16 bases between. The CDR3 is made up of 15 amino acids. The CDR3 region is CASSQDWNGPVEQYF. The CDR3 coding sequence is TGCGCCAGCAGCCAAGATTGGAACGGCCCCGTAGAGCAGTACTTC.

The chain couples TRBV18 to TRBJ2-3, with TRBD1 matching over 8 bases. Trimming at V came to 1 base and at J to 6 bases, leaving 9 bases not matched to a gene. The CDR3 has 16 residues. CDR1 is KGHSH, CDR2 LQKENI, per germline. The chain's CDR3 is CASSPLRTGFYDTQYF. CDR3 DNA: TGTGCCAGCTCACCACTCAGGACAGGGTTTTACGATACGCAGTATTTT.

This clonotype appeared many times. The chain joins TRBV4-1 to TRBJ1-5; D is perhaps TRBD1 (5 bases). Germline lookup yields CDR1 MGHRA and CDR2 YSYEKL. Trimming stripped 1 base from V and 3 bases from J, with 19 bases between. The CDR3 covers 18 residues. The DNA for the CDR3 is TGCGCCAGCAGCCAAGGCTCCGGGACTTCTTACATCAATCAGCCCCAGCATTTT. Its protein is CASSQGSGTSYINQPQHF.

This clonotype was counted at least ten times. A read error may produce the germline difference seen at one junction end. This rearrangement joins TRBV28 to TRBJ1-3; D may be TRBD1 (5 bases). Germline V gene sequence: CDR1 MDHEN, CDR2 SYDVKM. This CDR3 has 13 residues. The CDR3 bases are TGTGCCAGCAGTTTATTGGGAAGGGGAAGCTTCGGTTTT. This encodes CASSLLGRGSFGF.

This clonotype was counted ten times or more. This chain's CDR3 is CASSPAGTGGYEQYF. As DNA, the CDR3 is TGTGCCAGCTCACCAGCCGGGACAGGGGGCTACGAGCAGTACTTC. This rearrangement joins TRBV18 to TRBJ2-7; the match to TRBD1 covers 11 bases. Germline values: CDR1 KGHSH, CDR2 LQKENI. CDR3 length equals 15 residues. V trimming: 2 bases; J trimming: 3 bases; junction bases outside the gene matches: 3.

This clonotype was seen ten or more times. This chain uses TRBV29-1 with TRBJ1-1, with D hard to call. CDR3 length: 13 amino acids. The V end was cut by 1 base, the J end by 4 bases, with 10 bases between. Germline V CDR1 and CDR2: SQVTM, ANQGSEA. In DNA form, the CDR3 reads TGCAGCGTTGAAGGGTTGTATGTCACTGAAGCTTTCTTT. Translated, it gives CSVEGLYVTEAFF. The complete variable domain, with remaining parts taken from reference TRBV29-1 and TRBJ1-1, reads SAVISQKPSRDICQRGTSLTIQCQVDSQVTMMFWYRQQPGQSLTLIATANQGSEATYESGFVIDKFPISRPNLTFSTLTVSNMSPEDSSIYLCSVEGLYVTEAFFGQGTRLTVV.

V gene TRBV7-9 combines with J gene TRBJ1-5; TRBD1 might be the D (5 bases). Germline values: CDR1 SEHNR, CDR2 FQNEAQ (reference sequence). Trimming removed 2 bases at V and 6 bases at J, with 11 bases between. The CDR3 loop spans 14 amino acids. CDR3 DNA: TGTGCCAGCAGCTTAAGTACAGACAGTCAGCCCCAGCATTTT. Protein product: CASSLSTDSQPQHF.

This rearrangement joins TRBV5-5 to TRBJ2-1; D assignment may be TRBD1 or TRBD2 (6 bases each). The CDR3 spans 13 residues. Germline-derived CDR1 and CDR2 are SGHKS and YYEKEE (reference sequence). Trimming took 5 bases from V and 8 from J, leaving 14 bases between them. The CDR3 spells CASRRGAADEQFF. The CDR3 bases are TGTGCCAGCAGAAGGGGGGCTGCAGATGAGCAGTTCTTC.

This clonotype was recorded a few times. This chain links TRBV10-1 with TRBJ2-2, with TRBD1 as a possible D gene (5 bases). The germline CDR1 and CDR2 sequences are WNHNN and SYGVQD (reference sequence). The CDR3 is 13 residues long. V was trimmed by 10 bases and J by 1 base, leaving 10 bases between them. CDR3 in amino acids: CATATGNTGELFF. CDR3 sequence (DNA): TGCGCCACCGCCACAGGGAACACCGGGGAGCTGTTTTTT.

V is TRBV29-1 and J is TRBJ2-1, with D maybe TRBD2 (6 bases). The germline gives CDR1 SQVTM, CDR2 ANQGSEA. V was trimmed by 4 bases and J by 1 base, leaving 14 bases between them. The CDR3 contains 15 residues. In DNA form, the CDR3 reads TGCAGCGTTGCCCCGACCGCGGGGTCCTACAATGAGCAGTTCTTC. This codes for CSVAPTAGSYNEQFF.

The chain joins TRBV28 to TRBJ2-2; 8 bases fit TRBD1. This CDR3 spans 17 amino acids. Looked up from germline, CDR1 is MDHEN and CDR2 is SYDVKM. The V gene end was trimmed by 3 bases and the J gene end by 7 bases; junction bases not matched to a gene: 13. CDR3 bases: TGTGCCAGCAGTTTCCTCGCTGGACAGGGCCGAAACGGGGAGCTGTTTTTT. It translates to CASSFLAGQGRNGELFF.

Ten or more counts support this clonotype. The V gene is TRBV5-5, the J gene TRBJ1-5; 7 bases agree with TRBD1. The CDR3 runs to 15 residues. Germline trimming cut 1 base from V and 3 bases from J; bases unmatched to any gene: 4. The germline gives CDR1 SGHKS, CDR2 YYEKEE (reference sequence). CDR3 sequence reads: CASSLTGAVNQPQHF. The CDR3 bases are TGTGCCAGCAGCTTGACAGGGGCGGTCAATCAGCCCCAGCATTTT.

This clonotype appeared a few times. This chain joins TRBV18 and TRBJ2-1; TRBD1 might be the D (5 bases). CDR3 length equals 15 residues. CDR1 and CDR2 from the germline V gene are KGHSH and LQKENI. V shed 0 bases and J shed 1 base, with 7 bases lying between them. The CDR3 spells CASSPPTGSYNEQFF. CDR3 in DNA: TGTGCCAGCTCACCACCCACAGGATCCTACAATGAGCAGTTCTTC.

The chain has TRBV5-1 and TRBJ2-1; 8 bases are shared with TRBD2. Germline CDR1 and CDR2: SGHRS and YFSETQ. J gave up 7 bases and V 3 bases, and 12 bases lay outside the gene matches. The CDR3 extends over 16 amino acids. The CDR3 nucleotides are TGCGCCAGCAGCTCCTTACCGGGACTAGGCCAAAATGAGCAGTTCTTC. It encodes CASSSLPGLGQNEQFF.

This clonotype was counted between two and nine times. V usage is TRBV28 and J usage is TRBJ1-5; a possible D gene is TRBD1 (5 bases). The V and J ends lost 5 bases and 4 bases respectively, with 15 bases between them. CDR1 and CDR2 (germline): MDHEN, SYDVKM. The length of the CDR3 is 15 residues. The CDR3: CASSLPQGGNQPQHF. The CDR3 DNA reads TGTGCCAGCAGTCTTCCCCAGGGAGGGAATCAGCCCCAGCATTTT.

The chain links TRBV5-4 to TRBJ2-1, with 14 bases aligning to TRBD2. Losses at the gene ends were 2 bases for V and 8 bases for J; bases not matched to a gene: 6. Germline V gene lookup returns CDR1 SGHNT and CDR2 YYREEE (reference sequence). The CDR3 is 16 residues long. CDR3 protein: CASSLGTSGSIDEQFF. CDR3 nucleotide sequence: TGTGCCAGCAGCTTAGGGACTAGCGGGAGTATCGATGAGCAGTTCTTC.

The chain has TRBV11-1 and TRBJ1-2; D remains ambiguous. With 5 bases removed from V and 4 bases from J, the gap between germline ends came to 11 bases. Germline V gene lookup returns CDR1 SGHAT and CDR2 FQDESV (reference sequence). This CDR3 has 13 residues. This CDR3 is CASSAMALYGYTF. As DNA, the CDR3 is TGTGCCAGCAGCGCTATGGCCCTCTATGGCTACACCTTC.

The chain carries TRBV29-1 and TRBJ2-5; no clear D. Trimming took 2 bases from V and 5 from J, leaving 9 bases between them. Germline-derived CDR1 and CDR2 are SQVTM and ANQGSEA. The CDR3 is 12 residues long. The CDR3 here is CSVEWPRETQYF. CDR3 coding DNA: TGCAGCGTTGAATGGCCTAGGGAGACCCAGTACTTC.

This clonotype was detected a few times. This rearrangement joins TRBV4-1 to TRBJ2-5; 9 bases align to TRBD2. The CDR3 has 17 amino acids. Per the germline V gene, CDR1 is MGHRA and CDR2 is YSYEKL. V dropped 1 base and J dropped 0; count of bases not matched to a gene: 6. CDR3 amino acids: CASSQAGTSLYQETQYF. The CDR3 DNA is TGCGCCAGCAGCCAAGCGGGGACTAGCCTTTACCAAGAGACCCAGTACTTC.

This clonotype turned up a few times. The chain uses TRBV18 and TRBJ1-3, with D uncertain. Trimming took 2 bases from V and 4 from J, leaving 21 bases between them. Germline V gene data show CDR1 as KGHSH and CDR2 as LQKENI. This CDR3 comprises 18 residues. The CDR3 loop reads CASSPFALSAAPGNTIYF. Here the CDR3 DNA reads TGTGCCAGCTCACCATTCGCCCTTTCGGCAGCCCCAGGAAACACCATATATTTT.

Only a few counts were recorded for this clonotype. This chain connects TRBV7-2 to TRBJ2-3, with D hard to call. CDR1 SGHTA and CDR2 FQGNSA come from the germline V gene. With 2 bases removed from V and 0 bases from J, the gap between germline ends came to 6 bases. This CDR3 is 14 amino acids long. DNA of the CDR3: TGTGCCAGCAGCTTAAGAATGAGCACAGATACGCAGTATTTT. This gives the protein CASSLRMSTDTQYF.

This clonotype was seen many times. The chain employs TRBV6-9 and TRBJ2-3; D unclear. Between the trimmed V and J ends, which lost 11 bases and 0 bases, there was a span of 15 bases. The CDR3 sequence is 14 residues long. Per germline, CDR1 MNHGY and CDR2 SVAAGI. The CDR3, as DNA: TGTGCCCCCCCGGTTGCCCGAAGCACAGATACGCAGTATTTT. Translating gives CAPPVARSTDTQYF.

This clonotype was seen ten or more times. In DNA form, the CDR3 reads TGTGCCAGCAGCCGGGGGGGCGGCCGACGGGATCAGCCCCAGCATTTT. This encodes CASSRGGGRRDQPQHF. This sequence joins TRBV6-5 and TRBJ1-5; D might be TRBD1 (6 bases). The CDR3 is made up of 16 amino acids. V was trimmed by 6 bases and J by 5 bases, leaving 20 bases between them. Germline assignment: CDR1 MNHEY and CDR2 SVGAGI.